The 25 T cell receptor beta chains listed next were all sequenced from one sample in a study of CD8 T cells in Susac syndrome. When the RNA was reverse transcribed, random hexamers were used with an input of about 0.45 to 1 ug. TCRdb re-derived calls from the immunoSEQ multiplex PCR reads in MiXCR, one entry per CDR3 protein. Found here are some 400,000 distinct CDR3 sequences, roughly 85% of them singletons; the top ten hold 0.09% to 0.15%. The sequenced sample consisted of CD8+ T cells from PBMCs. The receptors stem from a human donor with multiple sclerosis.

This clonotype has just a few counts. The rearrangement uses TRBV11-2 and TRBJ1-3; a weak D match, TRBD1 (5 bases). V was shortened by 5 bases and J by 3 bases, with 11 bases between the two germline ends. The CDR3 is 14 amino acids. Germline-derived CDR1 and CDR2 are SGHAT and FQNNGV. CDR3 amino acids: CASSPEGYGNTIYF. The CDR3 bases are TGTGCCAGCAGCCCAGAGGGGTATGGAAACACCATATATTTT. Based on the CDR3 plus reference TRBV11-2 and TRBJ1-3, the full variable domain is EAGVAQSPRYKIIEKRQSVAFWCNPISGHATLYWYQQILGQGPKLLIQFQNNGVVDDSQLPKDRFSAERLKGVDSTLKIQPAKLEDSAVYLCASSPEGYGNTIYFGEGSWLTVV.

The chain is built from TRBV7-8 and TRBJ1-3, with D uncertain. CDR3 size: 15 residues. Trimming left V 5 bases short and J 4 bases short, with 15 bases between. Germline V gene sequence: CDR1 SGHVS, CDR2 FQNEAQ. The CDR3 loop is CASSHPSMDGNTIYF. The CDR3 nucleotides are TGTGCCAGCAGCCACCCTTCCATGGACGGAAACACCATATATTTT.

This clonotype was picked up one time. J is TRBJ1-2 and V is TRBV12-3 or TRBV12-4, with 11 bases fitting TRBD1. This CDR3 has 15 amino acids. The junction had 7 bases not matched to a gene; V was cut back by 5 bases and J by 5 bases. The CDR3 DNA reads as TGTGCCAGCAGTAATTCCGGGACAGGGGGATATGGCTACACCTTC. This sequence encodes CASSNSGTGGYGYTF.

The chain carries TRBV20-1 and TRBJ1-2; D is uncertain. Germline CDR1 DFQATT, CDR2 SNEGSKA (reference sequence). Between the trimmed V and J ends, which lost 3 bases and 4 bases, there was a span of 6 bases. The CDR3 runs to 11 residues. CDR3 DNA sequence: TGCAGTGCTAGGGCGATCTATGGCTACACCTTC. This encodes CSARAIYGYTF.

V and J are TRBV5-6 and TRBJ1-2; 10 nucleotides align to TRBD1. There are 15 residues in the CDR3. Germline V lookup: CDR1 SGHDT, CDR2 YYEEEE. With V trimmed by 3 bases and J by 5 bases, 7 bases remained unmatched. In nucleotides, the CDR3 is TGTGCCAGCAGCTCTGCCGGGACAGGGGTTTATGGCTACACCTTC. Protein: CASSSAGTGVYGYTF.

J is TRBJ2-1 and V is TRBV12-5; D gene ambiguous. The germline gives CDR1 LGHNT, CDR2 FRNRAP. The CDR3 has 12 residues. V was trimmed by 5 bases and J by 8 bases, leaving 10 bases between them. In DNA, the CDR3 is TGTGCTAGTGGTCTCCGGTACCATGAGCAGTTCTTC. Protein product: CASGLRYHEQFF.

This clonotype was seen once. The chain employs TRBV12-3 or TRBV12-4 and TRBJ1-2; no clear D gene. The CDR3 runs to 13 residues. The V end was cut by 6 bases, the J end by 5 bases, with 13 bases between. The CDR3 loop is CASSPRVVYGYTF. The CDR3 coding sequence is TGTGCCAGCAGCCCCCGCGTGGTATATGGCTACACCTTC.

This chain links TRBV28 with TRBJ1-1; D not resolved. Trimming removed 3 bases at V and 0 bases at J, with 17 bases between. Germline CDR1 reads MDHEN; CDR2 reads SYDVKM. The CDR3 covers 17 residues. The CDR3 here is CASSFRSLSPMNTEAFF. The CDR3 DNA is TGTGCCAGCAGTTTTAGGAGTCTCTCCCCAATGAACACTGAAGCTTTCTTT.

The V gene is TRBV4-1, the J gene TRBJ1-2; 8 bases align to TRBD1. The ends lost 2 bases at V and 6 bases at J; junction bases unmatched: 5. The germline V gene has CDR1 MGHRA and CDR2 YSYEKL. The CDR3 is 14 residues long. CDR3 DNA sequence: TGCGCCAGCAGCCAAAGGACAGGGCAGAATGGCTACACCTTC. Its protein product is CASSQRTGQNGYTF.

The chain combines TRBV10-2 with TRBJ2-1; TRBD1 agrees at 8 bases. This CDR3 spans 15 amino acids. Trimming at V came to 8 bases and at J to 4 bases, leaving 10 bases not matched to a gene. CDR1 is WSHSY, CDR2 SAAADI, per germline. CDR3 nucleotides: TGCGCCAGCTCAGGACCCGGACAGGGATACAATGAGCAGTTCTTC. It translates to CASSGPGQGYNEQFF.

The sample holds one count of this clonotype. V usage is TRBV6-1 and J usage is TRBJ1-1; D remains unclear. In germline, CDR1 is MNHNS, CDR2 SASEGT. This CDR3 has 12 residues. V was trimmed by 3 bases and J by 4 bases, leaving 6 bases between them. Written as DNA, the CDR3 is TGTGCCAGCAGTGACAGGTTCACTGAAGCTTTCTTT. Protein sequence: CASSDRFTEAFF.

V is TRBV9 and J is TRBJ1-1; D gene unclear. This CDR3 is 13 amino acids long. Between the trimmed V and J ends, which lost 4 bases and 8 bases, there was a span of 15 bases. The germline CDR1 and CDR2 sequences are SGDLS and YYNGEE. CDR3 sequence (DNA): TGTGCCAGCAGCCAAAGCGGGGTCGGGGAAGCTTTCTTT. It yields the protein CASSQSGVGEAFF.

This chain links TRBV28 with TRBJ2-7; 7 nucleotides align to TRBD2. There are 15 residues in the CDR3. V lost 6 bases and J lost 1; bases outside the gene matches: 9. CDR1 MDHEN and CDR2 SYDVKM come from the germline V gene. CDR3 bases: TGTGCCAGCAGGAGCGGGACGGACCGTTCCTACGAGCAGTACTTC. It specifies CASRSGTDRSYEQYF.

This clonotype was detected only a few times. The rearrangement uses TRBV6-1 and TRBJ1-5; D is uncertain. V lost 3 bases and J 3 bases, leaving 12 bases between the germline ends. Germline V gene data show CDR1 as MNHNS and CDR2 as SASEGT. The CDR3 length is 15 residues. The CDR3 coding sequence is TGTGCCAGCAGTGACGGCCTAACTTACAATCAGCCCCAGCATTTT. Amino acid sequence: CASSDGLTYNQPQHF.

V usage is TRBV2 and J usage is TRBJ1-2; D ambiguous. Trimming removed 10 bases at V and 5 bases at J, with 11 bases between. The CDR3 has 11 residues. Germline V gene data show CDR1 as SNHLY and CDR2 as FYNNEI. In nucleotides, the CDR3 is TGTGCCACCAAAGTACTGTATGGCTACACCTTC. Its translation is CATKVLYGYTF.

The chain is built from TRBV28 and TRBJ2-7; unclear D gene. CDR1 MDHEN and CDR2 SYDVKM come from the germline V gene. CDR3 size: 15 residues. Trimming stripped 4 bases from V and 5 bases from J, with 18 bases between. The chain's CDR3 is CASSSVRWPPHEQYF. The DNA for the CDR3 is TGTGCCAGCAGTTCCGTGAGGTGGCCCCCGCACGAGCAGTACTTC. The full variable domain, in which reference TRBV28 and TRBJ2-7 provide the parts outside the CDR3, is DVKVTQSSRYLVKRTGEKVFLECVQDMDHENMFWYRQDPGLGLRLIYFSYDVKMKEKGDIPEGYSVSREKKERFSLILESASTNQTSMYLCASSSVRWPPHEQYFGPGTRLTVT.

The J gene is TRBJ2-7, the V gene TRBV28; unclear D gene. CDR3 length: 16 amino acids. Germline assignment: CDR1 MDHEN and CDR2 SYDVKM. Deletions cut 3 bases from V and 2 bases from J, with 17 bases between. DNA of the CDR3: TGTGCCAGCAGTTTCTTAGACCCTCAGGCGACCTACGAGCAGTACTTC. It specifies CASSFLDPQATYEQYF.

In its sample, this clonotype was seen a few times. V is TRBV12-3 or TRBV12-4 and J is TRBJ1-1; a possible D gene is TRBD1 (6 bases). V was shortened by 2 bases and J by 0 bases, with 10 bases between the two germline ends. The CDR3 is 15 amino acids. In nucleotides, the CDR3 is TGTGCCAGCAGTTTACGGCAGGGGATGAACACTGAAGCTTTCTTT. It specifies CASSLRQGMNTEAFF.

This rearrangement joins TRBV30 to TRBJ1-2, with D unresolved. V lost 3 bases, J lost 0 bases, and 8 bases lay in between. Germline lookup yields CDR1 GTSNPN and CDR2 SVGIG (reference sequence). The CDR3 is 13 amino acids. Written as DNA, the CDR3 is TGTGCCTGGAGAGGACGAGCTAACTATGGCTACACCTTC. Protein: CAWRGRANYGYTF.

The rearrangement joins TRBV27 to TRBJ1-5; 8 nucleotides line up with TRBD1. CDR3 length: 14 residues. Germline assignment: CDR1 MNHEY and CDR2 SMNVEV (reference sequence). Trimming removed 4 bases from V and 5 bases from J; junction bases left unmatched: 4. The CDR3 loop is CASSSSGGYQPQHF. CDR3 DNA sequence: TGTGCCAGCAGTTCCTCAGGGGGCTATCAGCCCCAGCATTTT.

This clonotype was picked up a small number of times. The chain links TRBV11-2 to TRBJ2-2; either TRBD1 or TRBD2 may fit D (5 bases each). CDR1 and CDR2 (germline): SGHAT, FQNNGV. Trimming removed 2 bases from V and 9 bases from J, with 7 bases in between. CDR3 size: 12 residues. The CDR3: CASSLSGRELFF. The CDR3 DNA is TGTGCCAGCAGCTTATCGGGACGGGAGCTGTTTTTT.

The chain uses TRBV19 and TRBJ2-1, with D perhaps matching TRBD1 (5 bases). The germline gives CDR1 LNHDA, CDR2 SQIVND (reference sequence). V shed 6 bases and J shed 9 bases, with 15 bases lying between them. The CDR3 sequence is 13 residues long. The CDR3 sequence is CASSWTPRVEQFF. In nucleotides, the CDR3 is TGTGCCAGTAGCTGGACACCCCGGGTTGAGCAGTTCTTC.

The V call is TRBV6-5, the J call TRBJ1-4; D is undetermined. Per the germline V gene, CDR1 is MNHEY and CDR2 is SVGAGI. The CDR3 has 12 amino acids. The ends were cut back, 8 bases at V and 8 bases at J, with 12 bases in the middle. The CDR3 DNA is TGTGCCAGCCTTTCGGCGGAGGAAAAACTGTTTTTT. This codes for CASLSAEEKLFF.

This chain connects TRBV2 to TRBJ2-1; 7 bases are a match to TRBD2. Germline loops: CDR1 SNHLY, CDR2 FYNNEI. This CDR3 is built from 15 residues. V shed 6 bases, J shed 5 bases, and the junction held 10 bases outside the gene matches. The CDR3 DNA is TGTGCCAGCAGGGGCCTTGGCGGGAGTGACAATGAGCAGTTCTTC. The encoded protein is CASRGLGGSDNEQFF. The full variable domain, in which reference TRBV2 and TRBJ2-1 provide the parts outside the CDR3, is EPEVTQTPSHQVTQMGQEVILRCVPISNHLYFYWYRQILGQKVEFLVSFYNNEISEKSEIFDDQFSVERPDGSNFTLKIRSTKLEDSAMYFCASRGLGGSDNEQFFGPGTRLTVL.

The V and J genes are TRBV20-1 and TRBJ1-1; 8 nucleotides align to TRBD1. Germline CDR1 DFQATT, CDR2 SNEGSKA (reference sequence). This CDR3 spans 16 amino acids. J lost 0 bases, V lost 0 bases, and 6 bases had no gene match. The CDR3 coding sequence is TGCAGTGCTAGAGATGGGGCAGGGGGCATGAACACTGAAGCTTTCTTT. It translates to CSARDGAGGMNTEAFF.